The 12 T cell receptor beta chains reported below all come from one sample, sequenced in a study of T cell responses to AZD1222 COVID-19 vaccine. Assay used: immunoSEQ multiplex PCR; TCRdb lists only in-frame clones, some missing. This table holds 100,000 to 150,000 clones, roughly 90% found once. This material consisted of peripheral blood, taken on day 0 of AZD1222 vaccination. The receptors originated from an adult in good health.

This clone appeared once. This chain links TRBV6-5 with TRBJ1-1; 8 positions match TRBD1. The J segment lost 1 base and the V segment lost 7 bases, leaving 5 bases of the junction unmatched. The CDR3 spans 14 residues. Looked up from germline, CDR1 is MNHEY and CDR2 is SVGAGI. CDR3 amino acids: CASTTGQANTEAFF. CDR3 sequence (DNA): TGTGCCAGCACCACGGGACAGGCGAACACTGAAGCTTTCTTT.

The genes are TRBV6-5 and TRBJ1-2, with a weak D call TRBD1 (6 bases). The V and J ends lost 0 bases and 1 base respectively, with 9 bases between them. This CDR3 spans 15 amino acids. Germline CDR1 is MNHEY and CDR2 is SVGAGI. In DNA, the CDR3 is TGTGCCAGCAGTTACTCGACCAGGGGTAACTATGGCTACACCTTC. It codes for CASSYSTRGNYGYTF.

The chain combines TRBV6-1 with TRBJ1-2; no clear D. The CDR3 extends over 13 amino acids. The germline CDR1 and CDR2 sequences are MNHNS and SASEGT. Trimming shortened V by 3 bases and J by 4 bases, and 9 bases separated the two germline ends. In DNA, the CDR3 is TGTGCCAGCAGTGACACAGTCGCCTATGGCTACACCTTC. Translated, it gives CASSDTVAYGYTF.

The chain combines TRBV6-1 with TRBJ1-5; 8 bases line up with TRBD1. CDR1 MNHNS and CDR2 SASEGT come from the germline V gene. The length of the CDR3 is 15 residues. The ends lost 0 bases at V and 2 bases at J; junction bases unmatched: 0. This CDR3 reads CASSEATGGNQPQHF. Written as DNA, the CDR3 is TGTGCCAGCAGTGAAGCGACAGGGGGCAATCAGCCCCAGCATTTT.

The gene calls are TRBV18 and TRBJ1-2; no definite D call. V shed 3 bases and J shed 3 bases, with 11 bases lying between them. Per the germline V gene, CDR1 is KGHSH and CDR2 is LQKENI. This CDR3 is 14 amino acids long. The CDR3 loop is CASSPGIQDYGYTF. The DNA of the CDR3 is TGTGCCAGCTCACCCGGGATTCAGGACTATGGCTACACCTTC. Combining the CDR3 with reference TRBV18 and TRBJ1-2 gives the whole variable domain NAGVMQNPRHLVRRRGQEARLRCSPMKGHSHVYWYRQLPEEGLKFMVYLQKENIIDESGMPKERFSAEFPKEGPSILRIQQVVRGDSAAYFCASSPGIQDYGYTFGSGTRLTVV.

The chain links TRBV5-1 to TRBJ1-1; D remains unclear. Germline loops: CDR1 SGHRS, CDR2 YFSETQ. The CDR3 spans 16 residues. V was clipped by 0 bases and J by 1 base, with 13 bases between them. The chain's CDR3 is CASSLEVGRSNTEAFF. The CDR3 DNA sequence: TGCGCCAGCAGCTTGGAGGTTGGGCGGTCGAACACTGAAGCTTTCTTT.

The chain combines TRBV7-8 with TRBJ1-6; unclear D gene. Germline-derived CDR1 and CDR2 are SGHVS and FQNEAQ. The CDR3 is 19 amino acids. V lost 4 bases and J lost 0, with 19 bases in between. The CDR3, as DNA: TGTGCCAGCAGCTCGACCCGGCAGCCTTATGGCTCCTATAATTCACCCCTCCACTTT. Encoded protein: CASSSTRQPYGSYNSPLHF.

Remarks on this clone: Other DNA sequences in this specimen translate into the identical CDR3. The CDR3 protein is CASGYEQYF. The CDR3 coding sequence is TGTGCCAGCGGATACGAGCAGTACTTC. This chain uses TRBV27 with TRBJ2-7, with D unresolved. Per germline, CDR1 MNHEY and CDR2 SMNVEV (reference sequence). The CDR3 totals 9 residues. Trimming cost V 8 bases and J 4 bases, with 3 bases left between them.

The V and J genes are TRBV19 and TRBJ1-5; D gene unclear. The V end lost 5 bases, the J end lost 5 bases, and 16 bases lay between the germline ends. There are 15 residues in the CDR3. In germline, CDR1 is LNHDA, CDR2 SQIVND (reference sequence). The CDR3 reads CASSFSRVGYQPQHF. The DNA of the CDR3 is TGTGCCAGTAGTTTCTCGCGAGTTGGCTATCAGCCCCAGCATTTT. Variable domain in full (rest from reference TRBV19 and TRBJ1-5): DGGITQSPKYLFRKEGQNVTLSCEQNLNHDAMYWYRQDPGQGLRLIYYSQIVNDFQKGDIAEGYSVSREKKESFPLTVTSAQKNPTAFYLCASSFSRVGYQPQHFGDGTRLSIL.

The V and J genes are TRBV28 and TRBJ1-3; D gene ambiguous. Between the trimmed V and J ends, which lost 0 bases and 4 bases, there was a span of 13 bases. The CDR3 runs 16 residues. Germline CDR1 reads MDHEN; CDR2 reads SYDVKM. CDR3 sequence (DNA): TGTGCCAGCAGTTTATGGCCGGGATCTCCGGGAAACACCATATATTTT. The encoded protein is CASSLWPGSPGNTIYF. The variable domain in full, completed from reference TRBV28 and TRBJ1-3, reads DVKVTQSSRYLVKRTGEKVFLECVQDMDHENMFWYRQDPGLGLRLIYFSYDVKMKEKGDIPEGYSVSREKKERFSLILESASTNQTSMYLCASSLWPGSPGNTIYFGEGSWLTVV.

This chain links TRBV6-5 with TRBJ2-7, with 7 bases identical to TRBD2. This CDR3 comprises 15 residues. From germline, CDR1 is MNHEY and CDR2 SVGAGI. Trimming took 6 bases from V and 9 from J; bases not matched to a gene: 17. The CDR3 sequence is CASRQRDYTWSVQYF. The DNA for the CDR3 is TGTGCCAGCAGACAACGGGACTACACCTGGAGTGTGCAGTACTTC.

This chain connects TRBV2 to TRBJ2-2; the D is unclear. The germline gives CDR1 SNHLY, CDR2 FYNNEI. V lost 6 bases, J lost 7 bases, and 12 bases lay in between. The CDR3 is 13 residues long. CDR3 loop: CASRATLGGELFF. The CDR3 region has the DNA TGTGCCAGCAGAGCCACCCTCGGCGGGGAGCTGTTTTTT.